This T cell receptor beta chain was captured in a study of T cells in women clearing cervical HPV infection. Turning to the study itself: Control women cleared a single incident HPV16 infection within 12 months.

MY09/MY11 PCR detected cervical HPV DNA; dot-blot assigned genotypes. TCRdb's table, derived via immunoSEQ multiplex PCR, lists solely in-frame clones and lacks some. Recorded for this sample: tens of thousands of clones. A note on this clone: The DNA ends 3 residues before the CDR3 does, and the rest of the CDR3 is filled in from the germline J gene.

The CDR3 contains 13 residues. Trimming cost V 0 bases and J 9 bases; bases outside gene matches: 4. CDR1 is DFQATT and CDR2 is SNEGSKA in the germline V gene (reference sequence). The source of this sequence is a woman aged 18-70 years with a cervical HPV16 infection that either progressed to CIN3+ or cleared (not recorded which). V is TRBV20-1 and J is TRBJ2-4; TRBD1 aligns across 8 bases. What was sequenced was blood buffy coat. CDR3 bases read: TGCAGTGCTAGAGATAGCCAGGGGGCCATT. Amino acids: CSARDSQGAI. The whole CDR3 sequence reads CSARDSQGAIQYF.